This T cell receptor (beta chain) came from a study of blood T cell repertoires in COVID-19 (dated by TCRdb to 2019 to 2021). About the full investigation: Samples from collaborators originated in the United States, Italy and Spain and spanned both the acute and convalescent phases of COVID-19. The material from the prospective study consisted of cDNA or gDNA derived from T cells, B-cell-depleted T cells, or PBMCs. The dataset comprised deeply sampled blood TCRbeta repertoires from subjects exposed to, actively infected with, or recovered from COVID-19. A freely available public database, intended as a resource for researchers studying the immune response to SARS-CoV-2, is where the repertoires were released. Samples came from the ongoing ImmuneRACE study (first 160 participants) plus 1,254 subjects from 6 global collaborators. Sample metadata almost always included a de-identified subject ID, COVID-19 status, age in years and sex. Where available, HLA class I and class II types were obtained from metadata supplied by the sample provider rather than from assay-based typing.

TCRbeta CDR3 regions were amplified from genomic DNA using the immunoSEQ Assay, a bias-controlled multiplex PCR. As for how the authors treated the data: The number of nucleated cells in each sample was estimated by amplification of reference gene primers within the assay. To quantify the absolute abundance of each unique TCRbeta CDR3 rearrangement, sequence reads were collapsed and filtered. For each sample, productive Simpson clonality was calculated as the square root of Simpson's diversity index over productive rearrangements. TCRdb's version of the immuneACCESS table is confined to in-frame rearrangements and falls short of the full clone set. An unresolved V gene accounts for under half of the shortfall where checked; the remainder is of unknown origin. V, J and clone size reflect that table, while D and trimming were determined from the DNA. This sample has tens of thousands of clones in its table, and just over 85% of those were observed once. The ten largest clones add up to approximately 22% of the sample.

From cysteine to phenylalanine, the CDR3 is 16 amino acids long. The sequence is cut down to CDR3 DNA, 48 bases in frame from base 1. Taken from the germline V gene (reference sequence), the CDR1 and CDR2 loops are SGHNT and YYREEE. Trimming leaves V shorter by 0 bases and J shorter by 7 bases, with the junction holding 11 bases beyond the gene matches. On the study overall, not on this receptor specifically: The amount of clinical and demographic metadata varied by source and participant and was provided uncurated.

A note on this clone: Its antigen target is currently unknown. One base away there is no much larger clone; base qualities are not given.

Collaborating institutions collected whole blood in K2EDTA tubes following their own protocols. Collaborator samples were shipped for TCRbeta analysis as frozen whole blood, isolated PBMCs, or DNA extracted from either sample type. The receptor comes from an elderly woman in a cohort sampled during active or convalescent COVID-19. The sequence is built from TRBV5-4 and TRBJ2-7, with 9 junctional bases fitting TRBD2. The sample was peripheral blood. The sequenced DNA is TGTGCCAGCAGCTTGGCGTTTAGCGGGAGTCCGGGAGAGCAGTACTTC. It codes for CASSLAFSGSPGEQYF.